The 8 T cell receptor beta chains below all came from one sample that was sequenced in a study of T cells in Graves' hyperthyroidism and ophthalmopathy. The TCR beta CDR3 regions underwent amplification using RNA transcripts as the source. Carried out on the TCR CDR3, a first-round RT-PCR used the HTBI primer set. TCRdb reanalysed the multiplex PCR reads using MiXCR and keeps one entry per CDR3 protein. The sample has roughly 500,000 distinct CDR3 sequences; 15% to 20% are singletons. Sequenced input: blood. These receptor sequences come from a woman aged 25 to 39 with Graves' ophthalmopathy.

This clonotype was counted only a few times. The rearrangement joins TRBV12-3 or TRBV12-4 to TRBJ2-2; unclear D gene. Trimming left V 3 bases short and J 4 bases short, with 6 bases between. The CDR3 has 13 amino acids. The chain's CDR3 is CASSFDSTGELFF. CDR3 nucleotides: TGTGCCAGCAGTTTCGACTCCACCGGGGAGCTGTTTTTT.

This clonotype was picked up a small number of times. The chain links TRBV6-1 to TRBJ2-5; no firm D call. Germline-derived CDR1 and CDR2 are MNHNS and SASEGT. This CDR3 is 13 amino acids long. V was cut by 5 bases and J by 2 bases, with 9 bases left in between. CDR3 in amino acids: CASSYAEQETQYF. Here the CDR3 DNA reads TGTGCCAGCAGTTACGCGGAGCAAGAGACCCAGTACTTC.

V is TRBV20-1 and J is TRBJ2-5; 16 nucleotides match TRBD2. J lost 2 bases, V lost 0 bases, and 9 bases had no gene match. The CDR3 is made up of 19 amino acids. Germline V gene lookup returns CDR1 DFQATT and CDR2 SNEGSKA (reference sequence). CDR3 DNA sequence: TGCAGTGCTAGAGATTTTTCGGGGACTAGCGGGAGGGTACAAGAGACCCAGTACTTC. It specifies CSARDFSGTSGRVQETQYF.

This clonotype appeared many times. This sequence joins TRBV4-2 and TRBJ1-5; the D is unclear. Trimming took off 0 bases at V and 6 bases at J, with 6 bases between the two ends. CDR1 is LGHNA and CDR2 is YNFKEQ in the germline V gene. This CDR3 spans 13 amino acids. CDR3 DNA sequence: TGTGCCAGCAGCCAAGAGGTAGTTCAGCCCCAGCATTTT. As protein: CASSQEVVQPQHF.

Ten or more counts support this clonotype. V is TRBV20-1 and J is TRBJ2-7; D possibly corresponds to TRBD2 (5 bases). CDR3 length: 15 amino acids. The germline V and J ends were trimmed by 0 bases and 5 bases, with 17 bases remaining between them. The germline V gene encodes CDR1 DFQATT and CDR2 SNEGSKA (reference sequence). CDR3 DNA sequence: TGCAGTGCTAGAGAAGGAGAGGGATTTGGGAACGAGCAGTACTTC. Translated: CSAREGEGFGNEQYF.

This clonotype was observed a few times. The chain employs TRBV3-1 and TRBJ2-1; 8 nucleotides line up with TRBD1. Germline V gene data show CDR1 as LGHDT and CDR2 as YNNKEL (reference sequence). The CDR3 totals 16 residues. The V and J ends lost 4 bases and 3 bases, in that order; junction bases with no gene match: 8. The CDR3 protein is CASSPYRDRRYNEQFF. CDR3 sequence (DNA): TGTGCCAGCAGCCCTTACCGGGACAGGCGCTACAATGAGCAGTTCTTC.

In this sample, this clonotype turned up a few times. This sequence joins TRBV5-1 and TRBJ2-3; 11 bases are shared with TRBD2. The V and J ends lost 4 bases and 1 base, in that order; junction bases with no gene match: 5. This CDR3 contains 16 residues. Germline V gene sequence: CDR1 SGHRS, CDR2 YFSETQ. CDR3 coding DNA: TGCGCCAGCAGCGGGACTAGCGGATGGGGCACAGATACGCAGTATTTT. Translating it yields CASSGTSGWGTDTQYF.

This clonotype was seen at least ten times. CDR3 sequence (DNA): TGTGCCAGCAGCCCGTACAGGGGGGGGAGCACTGAAGCTTTCTTT. Translated, it gives CASSPYRGGSTEAFF. The chain recombines TRBV3-1 with TRBJ1-1; 8 nucleotides align to TRBD1. CDR1 is LGHDT and CDR2 is YNNKEL in the germline V gene (reference sequence). The CDR3 runs to 15 residues. V shed 4 bases, J shed 4 bases, and the junction held 8 bases outside the gene matches.